A single sample is the source of the 12 T cell receptor beta chains below, sequenced in a study of T cells in Graves' hyperthyroidism and ophthalmopathy. What was amplified from RNA transcripts were TCR beta CDR3 regions. The HTBI primer set was used in a first-round RT-PCR of the TCR CDR3. TCRdb independently ran MiXCR on the multiplex PCR reads; one entry per CDR3 protein. The sample holds 600,000 to 650,000 distinct CDR3 sequences; 15% to 20% are singletons and the top ten take less than 4.5%. Sequencing input: blood. The receptors here all came from a woman in her twenties or thirties with Graves' hyperthyroidism.

In its sample, this clonotype was seen many times. In nucleotides, the CDR3 is TGTGCCTGGAGTGTTCAGGGGCCGTACACAGATACGCAGTATTTT. Encoded protein: CAWSVQGPYTDTQYF. The chain combines TRBV30 with TRBJ2-3, with D perhaps matching TRBD1 (6 bases). CDR1 and CDR2 (germline): GTSNPN, SVGIG (reference sequence). The CDR3 loop spans 15 amino acids. V was clipped by 0 bases and J by 2 bases, with 12 bases between them. Together with reference TRBV30 and TRBJ2-3, the CDR3 gives the full variable domain: SQTIHQWPATLVQPVGSPLSLECTVEGTSNPNLYWYRQAAGRGLQLLFYSVGIGQISSEVPQNLSASRPQDRQFILSSKKLLLSDSGFYLCAWSVQGPYTDTQYFGPGTRLTVL.

This clonotype turned up a few times. The CDR3, as DNA: TGCGCCAGCAGCTCCTGGACAGGGATGAACACTGAAGCTTTCTTT. This codes for CASSSWTGMNTEAFF. The chain is built from TRBV5-1 and TRBJ1-1, with 8 bases fitting TRBD1. Germline V gene sequence: CDR1 SGHRS, CDR2 YFSETQ. The CDR3 covers 15 residues. Trimming removed 3 bases from V and 0 bases from J; junction bases left unmatched: 4.

This clonotype was seen many times. The rearrangement uses TRBV18 and TRBJ2-2; either TRBD1 or TRBD2 may supply D (5 bases each). The germline V and J ends were trimmed by 4 bases and 1 base, with 13 bases remaining between them. Germline V gene lookup returns CDR1 KGHSH and CDR2 LQKENI. CDR3 length: 16 residues. CDR3 sequence (DNA): TGTGCCAGCTCACTGACCGGGACGGGGAACACCGGGGAGCTGTTTTTT. Protein sequence: CASSLTGTGNTGELFF.

This clonotype was counted many times. This chain uses TRBV6-1 with TRBJ1-1; 7 nucleotides match TRBD1. Per the germline V gene, CDR1 is MNHNS and CDR2 is SASEGT. Unmatched junction bases numbered 9, after V lost 7 bases and J lost 1 base. This CDR3 contains 15 residues. This CDR3 is CASKRGHLSNTEAFF. DNA for the CDR3: TGTGCCAGCAAAAGGGGGCACCTATCGAACACTGAAGCTTTCTTT.

The genes are TRBV7-3 and TRBJ2-5; D might be TRBD2 (7 bases). Trimming took off 0 bases at V and 5 bases at J, with 13 bases between the two ends. The CDR3 length is 15 residues. Germline lookup yields CDR1 SGHTA and CDR2 FQGTGA. The CDR3 sequence is CASSLTRGGVETQYF. In nucleotides, the CDR3 is TGTGCCAGCAGCTTAACTCGCGGGGGCGTTGAGACCCAGTACTTC.

The sample holds many counts of this clonotype. This rearrangement joins TRBV3-1 to TRBJ2-5, with 9 bases identical to TRBD2. Per the germline V gene, CDR1 is LGHDT and CDR2 is YNNKEL (reference sequence). V lost 1 base to trimming and J lost 7 bases; unmatched junction nucleotides: 7. The CDR3 runs 15 residues. CDR3 sequence: CASSQGVSGSVTQYF. The CDR3 DNA reads TGTGCCAGCAGCCAAGGAGTTAGCGGGAGCGTGACCCAGTACTTC.

This clonotype has only a few counts. J is TRBJ1-2 and V is TRBV10-2, with TRBD1 matching over 9 bases. The junction had 5 bases not matched to a gene; V was cut back by 1 base and J by 2 bases. The CDR3 contains 16 residues. Per germline, CDR1 WSHSY and CDR2 SAAADI. The CDR3 sequence is CASSEFMGTGNYGYTF. DNA of the CDR3: TGCGCCAGCAGTGAGTTCATGGGGACAGGGAACTATGGCTACACCTTC.

The chain combines TRBV19 with TRBJ2-3; 8 bases line up with TRBD2. CDR1 and CDR2 (germline): LNHDA, SQIVND (reference sequence). The V gene end was trimmed by 10 bases and the J gene end by 5 bases; junction bases not matched to a gene: 5. CDR3 length: 12 residues. The CDR3 region has the DNA TGTGCCACAGACCGGGGGGGAGATACGCAGTATTTT. It codes for CATDRGGDTQYF.

This clonotype has ten or more counts. The rearrangement uses TRBV12-3 or TRBV12-4 and TRBJ2-2, with 7 bases lining up with TRBD2. The trim removed 3 bases at V and 6 bases at J, leaving 1 base unmatched. The CDR3 is made up of 13 amino acids. CDR3 protein: CASSFREAGELFF. As DNA, the CDR3 is TGTGCCAGCAGTTTCCGGGAGGCCGGGGAGCTGTTTTTT.

The rearrangement uses TRBV5-4 and TRBJ2-1, with D unresolved. Deletions cut 4 bases from V and 4 bases from J, with 15 bases between. Germline CDR1 reads SGHNT; CDR2 reads YYREEE (reference sequence). The CDR3 length is 15 residues. This chain's CDR3 is CASSPGGSTYNEQFF. Written as DNA, the CDR3 is TGTGCCAGCAGCCCCGGTGGTAGCACGTACAATGAGCAGTTCTTC. The full variable domain, completed using reference TRBV5-4 and TRBJ2-1, is ETGVTQSPTHLIKTRGQQVTLRCSSQSGHNTVSWYQQALGQGPQFIFQYYREEENGRGNFPPRFSGLQFPNYSSELNVNALELDDSALYLCASSPGGSTYNEQFFGPGTRLTVL.

There are many counts of this clonotype. The chain is built from TRBV28 and TRBJ2-7; D is perhaps TRBD2 (6 bases). The germline CDR1 and CDR2 sequences are MDHEN and SYDVKM. The CDR3 sequence is 12 residues long. The ends were cut back, 8 bases at V and 2 bases at J, with 10 bases in the middle. CDR3 sequence: CASGSGTYEQYF. The CDR3 nucleotides read TGTGCCAGCGGTAGCGGAACCTACGAGCAGTACTTC. Based on the CDR3 plus reference TRBV28 and TRBJ2-7, the full variable domain is DVKVTQSSRYLVKRTGEKVFLECVQDMDHENMFWYRQDPGLGLRLIYFSYDVKMKEKGDIPEGYSVSREKKERFSLILESASTNQTSMYLCASGSGTYEQYFGPGTRLTVT.

The rearrangement links TRBV20-1 to TRBJ2-7; the match to TRBD2 covers 10 bases. CDR1 is DFQATT and CDR2 is SNEGSKA in the germline V gene (reference sequence). V shed 3 bases, J shed 5 bases, and the junction held 10 bases outside the gene matches. CDR3 length: 15 amino acids. Here the CDR3 reads CSASVASGRADEQYF. CDR3 DNA sequence: TGCAGTGCTAGTGTTGCGAGCGGGAGGGCTGACGAGCAGTACTTC.